Listed here are 29 T cell receptor beta chains from one sample, sequenced in a study of early T cells in non-severe SARS-CoV-2 infection. TCRdb reprocessed the 5' RACE reads via MiXCR and lists one record per CDR3 protein. The table shows about 99,000 distinct CDR3 sequences, with roughly 15% occurring only once. Specimen: whole blood. These receptors were taken from an adult who was a healthcare worker with PCR-confirmed SARS-CoV-2 infection or an uninfected control (not recorded which).

V is TRBV12-3 or TRBV12-4 and J is TRBJ1-1; a possible D gene is TRBD1 (6 bases). V was pared by 1 base and J by 1 base, with 7 bases between. The CDR3 has 14 residues. The CDR3, as DNA: TGTGCCAGCAGTTTAGGCAGGGGGAACACTGAAGCTTTCTTT. Translated, it gives CASSLGRGNTEAFF.

The chain uses TRBV7-9 and TRBJ1-4; D remains ambiguous. Trimming removed 1 base at V and 10 bases at J, with 10 bases between. CDR3 length: 13 amino acids. Germline V gives CDR1 SEHNR, CDR2 FQNEAQ (reference sequence). The DNA for the CDR3 is TGTGCCAGCAGCTTAGGCGTCCGAGGAAAACTGTTTTTT. Amino acid sequence: CASSLGVRGKLFF.

V is TRBV29-1 and J is TRBJ1-1; D gene unclear. V was trimmed by 1 base and J by 3 bases, leaving 6 bases between them. Germline values: CDR1 SQVTM, CDR2 ANQGSEA. The CDR3 sequence is 12 residues long. Written as DNA, the CDR3 is TGCAGCGTTGAAGGGGGTGACACTGAAGCTTTCTTT. This encodes CSVEGGDTEAFF.

The V gene is TRBV20-1, the J gene TRBJ1-5, with 7 bases aligning to TRBD1. The CDR3 extends over 17 amino acids. CDR1 and CDR2 from the germline V gene are DFQATT and SNEGSKA (reference sequence). V lost 3 bases and J lost 0; bases outside the gene matches: 11. This CDR3 reads CSASVKTGSYSNQPQHF. CDR3 nucleotide sequence: TGCAGTGCTAGCGTTAAGACAGGGTCATATAGCAATCAGCCCCAGCATTTT.

This clonotype was recorded at least ten times. The V gene is TRBV29-1, the J gene TRBJ2-5; TRBD1 matches 7 bases. Germline CDR1 SQVTM, CDR2 ANQGSEA. The CDR3 has 14 amino acids. The J segment lost 5 bases and the V segment lost 7 bases, leaving 13 bases of the junction unmatched. The DNA for the CDR3 is TGCAGCGCGGACTGGGACAGACGAACGGAGACCCAGTACTTC. Residues: CSADWDRRTETQYF.

In its sample, this clonotype was seen many times. The chain uses TRBV10-3 and TRBJ2-1, with 7 bases matching TRBD2. The CDR3 consists of 17 residues. CDR1 ENHRY and CDR2 SYGVKD come from the germline V gene. The J segment lost 8 bases and the V segment lost 6 bases, leaving 19 bases of the junction unmatched. The CDR3 DNA follows: TGTGCCATCAGCTCTCCTATTAGCGGGCCTGATAGCTATGAGCAGTTCTTC. Translating it yields CAISSPISGPDSYEQFF.

This clonotype was recorded only once. The chain combines TRBV28 with TRBJ1-2; D perhaps matches TRBD1 (6 bases). Trimming removed 3 bases from V and 4 bases from J, with 9 bases in between. Germline loops: CDR1 MDHEN, CDR2 SYDVKM. This CDR3 spans 13 amino acids. The CDR3 spells CASSFQGPYGYTF. As DNA, the CDR3 is TGTGCCAGCAGTTTCCAGGGGCCCTATGGCTACACCTTC.

This chain links TRBV7-2 with TRBJ2-3; D is unclear. CDR1 is SGHTA, CDR2 FQGNSA, per germline. This CDR3 region has 14 residues. Trimming cost V 1 base and J 4 bases, with 9 bases left between them. The chain's CDR3 is CASSLVSLADTQYF. Here the CDR3 DNA reads TGTGCCAGCAGCTTAGTCAGTTTAGCAGATACGCAGTATTTT. Combining the CDR3 with reference TRBV7-2 and TRBJ2-3 gives the whole variable domain GAGVSQSPSNKVTEKGKDVELRCDPISGHTALYWYRQSLGQGLEFLIYFQGNSAPDKSGLPSDRFSAERTGGSVSTLTIQRTQQEDSAVYLCASSLVSLADTQYFGPGTRLTVL.

The V and J genes are TRBV19 and TRBJ2-2; 9 positions match TRBD1. Trimming removed 4 bases from V and 6 bases from J; junction bases left unmatched: 9. Per germline, CDR1 LNHDA and CDR2 SQIVND (reference sequence). The CDR3 has 16 amino acids. The CDR3 coding sequence is TGTGCCAGTAGTAAACCGGGACAGGGTCCCTCCGGGGAGCTGTTTTTT. It encodes CASSKPGQGPSGELFF.

This chain joins TRBV12-3 or TRBV12-4 and TRBJ2-2; D could derive from TRBD1 or TRBD2 (5 bases each). V was cut by 6 bases and J by 5 bases, with 16 bases left in between. The CDR3 is made up of 15 amino acids. DNA of the CDR3: TGTGCCAGCAGGACAGCCACTAGTTCTACCGGGGAGCTGTTTTTT. Protein: CASRTATSSTGELFF.

The chain employs TRBV14 and TRBJ2-7; no definite D call. From germline, CDR1 is SGHDN and CDR2 FVKESK. This CDR3 comprises 13 residues. Trimming shortened V by 4 bases and J by 5 bases, and 12 bases separated the two germline ends. The CDR3 spells CASSRIQDHEQYF. CDR3 nucleotide sequence: TGTGCCAGCAGCCGTATTCAGGACCACGAGCAGTACTTC. The entire variable domain, with the rest obtained from reference TRBV14 and TRBJ2-7, is as follows: EAGVTQFPSHSVIEKGQTVTLRCDPISGHDNLYWYRRVMGKEIKFLLHFVKESKQDESGMPNNRFLAERTGGTYSTLKVQPAELEDSGVYFCASSRIQDHEQYFGPGTRLTVT.

The rearrangement joins TRBV28 to TRBJ2-1, with a possible D match to TRBD2 (5 bases). The CDR3 runs 14 residues. V lost 7 bases to trimming and J lost 0 bases, with 10 bases between them. CDR1 and CDR2 from the germline V gene are MDHEN and SYDVKM. The CDR3 protein is CASTLGSSYNEQFF. DNA of the CDR3: TGTGCCAGCACCCTGGGGAGCTCCTACAATGAGCAGTTCTTC.

The genes are TRBV6-5 and TRBJ2-2; no clear D gene. The CDR3 has 14 amino acids. The V end lost 10 bases, the J end lost 0 bases, and 12 bases lay between the germline ends. Germline values: CDR1 MNHEY, CDR2 SVGAGI. CDR3 sequence reads: CATTTGTNTGELFF. For the CDR3, the DNA is TGTGCCACAACCACTGGGACGAACACCGGGGAGCTGTTTTTT.

This clonotype appeared a few times. The chain carries TRBV11-2 and TRBJ2-1, with D possibly matching TRBD2 (6 bases). The V end lost 3 bases, the J end lost 9 bases, and 15 bases lay between the germline ends. CDR1 SGHAT and CDR2 FQNNGV come from the germline V gene. The CDR3 totals 14 residues. The DNA of the CDR3 is TGTGCCAGCAGCTTCCGACTAGTTGGAAGTGAGCAGTTCTTC. This sequence encodes CASSFRLVGSEQFF. Full variable domain (outside the CDR3, taken from reference TRBV11-2 and TRBJ2-1): EAGVAQSPRYKIIEKRQSVAFWCNPISGHATLYWYQQILGQGPKLLIQFQNNGVVDDSQLPKDRFSAERLKGVDSTLKIQPAKLEDSAVYLCASSFRLVGSEQFFGPGTRLTVL.

The chain carries TRBV18 and TRBJ2-7; tentative D call: TRBD1 (5 bases). Germline CDR1 KGHSH, CDR2 LQKENI. The CDR3 runs 15 residues. V was clipped by 3 bases and J by 3 bases, with 15 bases between them. In nucleotides, the CDR3 is TGTGCCAGCTCACCTCACTCTCAGGGTATCTACGAGCAGTACTTC. Its translation is CASSPHSQGIYEQYF. Full variable domain (remainder filled in from reference TRBV18 and TRBJ2-7): NAGVMQNPRHLVRRRGQEARLRCSPMKGHSHVYWYRQLPEEGLKFMVYLQKENIIDESGMPKERFSAEFPKEGPSILRIQQVVRGDSAAYFCASSPHSQGIYEQYFGPGTRLTVT.

Worth noting for this clonotype: At one boundary the junction diverges from the germline segment, which might be a read error. The chain uses TRBV7-7 and TRBJ1-1; D might be TRBD1 (5 bases). The CDR3 is made up of 14 amino acids. Germline loops: CDR1 SSHAT, CDR2 FNYEAQ (reference sequence). This CDR3 is CASSSWGNNTEAFF. As DNA, the CDR3 is TGTGCTAGCAGCTCTTGGGGCAACAACACTGAAGCTTTCTTT.

This clonotype was detected many times. This chain joins TRBV18 and TRBJ1-2; D is unresolved. Trimming took off 2 bases at V and 2 bases at J, with 9 bases between the two ends. Germline V gives CDR1 KGHSH, CDR2 LQKENI. The CDR3 length is 14 residues. The CDR3 loop is CASSPFSSNYGYTF. Here the CDR3 DNA reads TGTGCCAGCTCACCATTTAGCAGCAACTATGGCTACACCTTC.

V usage is TRBV3-1 and J usage is TRBJ1-1, with TRBD1 matching 7 bases. Germline V gene lookup returns CDR1 LGHDT and CDR2 YNNKEL (reference sequence). This CDR3 comprises 13 residues. V shed 4 bases, J shed 6 bases, and the junction held 5 bases outside the gene matches. The CDR3 protein is CASSRPDRSEAFF. The CDR3 coding sequence is TGTGCCAGCAGCCGACCGGACAGGTCTGAAGCTTTCTTT.

This clonotype was detected many times. This chain joins TRBV11-2 and TRBJ2-7; D is ambiguous. The CDR3 covers 11 residues. The V gene lost 4 bases and the J gene lost 8 bases, with 9 bases spanning the gap. CDR1 is SGHAT and CDR2 is FQNNGV in the germline V gene. CDR3: CASSSPTKQYF. DNA for the CDR3: TGTGCCAGCAGCTCACCTACGAAGCAGTACTTC.

This clonotype was picked up many times. This chain joins TRBV6-5 and TRBJ1-1; weak D call: TRBD1 (5 bases). Germline-derived CDR1 and CDR2 are MNHEY and SVGAGI. Trimming pared 6 bases from V and 1 base from J, leaving 18 bases between. This CDR3 comprises 16 residues. CDR3 region: CASSPGGGPPNTEAFF. In nucleotides, the CDR3 is TGTGCCAGCAGCCCCGGGGGAGGGCCCCCGAACACTGAAGCTTTCTTT.

The chain combines TRBV6-1 with TRBJ2-1, with D unresolved. The CDR3 spans 14 residues. Trimming removed 0 bases from V and 4 bases from J, with 7 bases in between. Germline CDR1 reads MNHNS; CDR2 reads SASEGT. The CDR3 DNA reads TGTGCCAGCAGTGAAGCGAAGACATACAATGAGCAGTTCTTC. Translation: CASSEAKTYNEQFF.

This clonotype was counted between two and nine times. The rearrangement joins TRBV5-6 to TRBJ1-2; weak D call: TRBD1 (6 bases). Germline assignment: CDR1 SGHDT and CDR2 YYEEEE. The V gene lost 4 bases and the J gene lost 5 bases, with 21 bases spanning the gap. The CDR3 runs 16 residues. CDR3 amino acids: CASSHLGGQGFYGYTF. CDR3 DNA sequence: TGTGCCAGCAGCCATCTGGGGGGCCAAGGATTTTATGGCTACACCTTC.

This clonotype has just a few counts. The rearrangement links TRBV20-1 to TRBJ1-1; no clear D. This CDR3 comprises 13 residues. The germline V and J ends were trimmed by 5 bases and 3 bases, with 13 bases remaining between them. CDR1 is DFQATT, CDR2 SNEGSKA, per germline (reference sequence). CDR3 DNA: TGCAGTGCTCCCGGGCACCAGGACACTGAAGCTTTCTTT. Protein product: CSAPGHQDTEAFF.

This clonotype was observed a few times. V gene TRBV7-6 combines with J gene TRBJ2-7, with TRBD2 matching over 9 bases. The CDR3 consists of 19 residues. V was pared by 2 bases and J by 3 bases, with 17 bases of the junction left unmatched. Germline CDR1 and CDR2: SGHVS and FNYEAQ. The CDR3 spells CASSLRSEAVTSGHYEQYF. Here the CDR3 DNA reads TGTGCCAGCAGCTTAAGGTCTGAGGCGGTGACTAGCGGACACTACGAGCAGTACTTC.

The CDR3 DNA reads as TGTGCCAGCAGCCCGGGGACAGGGAATCCCTATGGCTACACCTTC. Translation gives CASSPGTGNPYGYTF. The rearrangement uses TRBV7-9 and TRBJ1-2; 9 bases line up with TRBD1. Germline loops: CDR1 SEHNR, CDR2 FQNEAQ (reference sequence). The length of the CDR3 is 15 residues. The trim removed 5 bases at V and 4 bases at J, leaving 8 bases unmatched. Using reference TRBV7-9 and TRBJ1-2 for the parts outside the CDR3, the full variable domain is DTGVSQNPRHKITKRGQNVTFRCDPISEHNRLYWYRQTLGQGPEFLTYFQNEAQLEKSRLLSDRFSAERPKGSFSTLEIQRTEQGDSAMYLCASSPGTGNPYGYTFGSGTRLTVV.

This clonotype turned up a few times. The genes are TRBV9 and TRBJ2-1; D remains unclear. This CDR3 contains 17 residues. The germline gives CDR1 SGDLS, CDR2 YYNGEE. V dropped 0 bases and J dropped 0 bases, with 13 bases sitting between them. The CDR3 bases are TGTGCCAGCAGCGTAGGTGAAGGTCTTAGCTCCTACAATGAGCAGTTCTTC. Translated, it gives CASSVGEGLSSYNEQFF.

This clonotype was seen only a few times. The rearrangement links TRBV6-5 to TRBJ1-1; 7 bases agree with TRBD1. Per the germline V gene, CDR1 is MNHEY and CDR2 is SVGAGI. Trimming cost V 6 bases and J 2 bases; bases outside gene matches: 6. The CDR3 loop spans 14 amino acids. CDR3 bases: TGTGCCAGCAGCTCCCAGGGGGGAAACACTGAAGCTTTCTTT. It yields the protein CASSSQGGNTEAFF.

V and J are TRBV2 and TRBJ2-2, with D possibly called TRBD1 or TRBD2 (5 bases each). The length of the CDR3 is 12 residues. V lost 7 bases to trimming and J lost 4 bases, with 7 bases between them. Germline V gene lookup returns CDR1 SNHLY and CDR2 FYNNEI. The CDR3 DNA sequence: TGTGCCAGCACAGGGAGCACCGGGGAGCTGTTTTTT. Translating gives CASTGSTGELFF.

This clonotype was counted between two and nine times. The chain links TRBV7-9 to TRBJ2-5; 11 nucleotides line up with TRBD2. The J segment lost 12 bases and the V segment lost 1 base, leaving 13 bases of the junction unmatched. Germline V CDR1 and CDR2: SEHNR, FQNEAQ (reference sequence). The CDR3 consists of 16 residues. The CDR3 is CASSLGLAGPTRPKYF. CDR3 sequence (DNA): TGTGCCAGCAGCTTAGGACTAGCGGGACCTACGAGACCCAAGTACTTC. Complete variable domain (other parts from reference TRBV7-9 and TRBJ2-5): DTGVSQNPRHKITKRGQNVTFRCDPISEHNRLYWYRQTLGQGPEFLTYFQNEAQLEKSRLLSDRFSAERPKGSFSTLEIQRTEQGDSAMYLCASSLGLAGPTRPKYFGPGTRLLVL.